The 4 T cell receptor beta chains reported below all come from one sample, sequenced in a study of CD8+ T cells in alopecia areata. RNA extraction and reverse transcription yielded cDNA as sequencing template. This table comes from immunoSEQ multiplex PCR, and its TCRdb copy is limited to in-frame clones, with some not included. The table records approximately 220,000 clones, 35% to 40% of them present only once. Specified treatment: oral pan-JAK inhibitor, 5-10 mg twice daily. The sample in question was CD4+ T cells sorted from blood, obtained at week 34, from a patient treated with tofacitinib. The origin of the receptors is a human donor with alopecia areata.

V usage is TRBV2 and J usage is TRBJ2-7; the match to TRBD1 covers 11 bases. The CDR3 consists of 14 residues. Germline V gene data show CDR1 as SNHLY and CDR2 as FYNNEI. Trimming removed 7 bases from V and 4 bases from J; junction bases left unmatched: 6. CDR3 DNA sequence: TGTGCCAGCAAGGGACAGGGGGTTTCATACGAGCAGTACTTC. Protein: CASKGQGVSYEQYF.

The chain is built from TRBV5-1 and TRBJ1-2; possible D gene TRBD1, 5 bases. Germline V gene lookup returns CDR1 SGHRS and CDR2 YFSETQ. The CDR3 has 14 residues. V was cut by 5 bases and J by 8 bases, with 19 bases left in between. DNA for the CDR3: TGCGCCAGCAGTTTTGGGGGACCTGACGCGGGCTACACCTTC. As protein: CASSFGGPDAGYTF.

This clone turned up a few times. The chain joins TRBV6-1 to TRBJ2-7, with D unclear. The V end was cut by 10 bases, the J end by 0 bases, with 7 bases between. Germline V gene data show CDR1 as MNHNS and CDR2 as SASEGT. This CDR3 contains 11 residues. CDR3 DNA: TGTGCCACCCGTTTCTCCTACGAGCAGTACTTC. Its protein product is CATRFSYEQYF.

A few counts support this clone. DNA of the CDR3: TGTGCCAGCAGCGACAGGGGGCGCGTAGATACGCAGTATTTT. It specifies CASSDRGRVDTQYF. The chain joins TRBV7-9 to TRBJ2-3; 10 positions match TRBD1. The CDR3 loop spans 14 amino acids. Germline CDR1 reads SEHNR; CDR2 reads FQNEAQ (reference sequence). The ends lost 5 bases at V and 5 bases at J; junction bases unmatched: 4.